Listed here is a single TCR beta chain. The data originate from a study of shared clonotypes between healthy human individuals. The protocol was immunoSEQ multiplex PCR, while the TCRdb copy is restricted to in-frame clones and leaves out a portion. This sample yields 850,000 to 1,200,000 clones, of which about 70% are seen a single time; over 1.3% belongs to the top ten. CDR3 size: 14 residues. Germline V gene data show CDR1 as MNHEY and CDR2 as SVGAGI. Deletions cut 1 base from V and 5 bases from J, with 12 bases between. The genes are TRBV6-5 and TRBJ2-7, with D possibly matching TRBD2 (6 bases). The sequenced material came from memory CD4+ T cells sorted from blood. Subset noted: CD45RA-negative fraction. The sequence derives from a man aged 18 to 29 in good health. CDR3 loop: CASSYFRESHEQYF. CDR3 in DNA: TGTGCCAGCAGTTACTTCCGGGAGTCCCACGAGCAGTACTTC.